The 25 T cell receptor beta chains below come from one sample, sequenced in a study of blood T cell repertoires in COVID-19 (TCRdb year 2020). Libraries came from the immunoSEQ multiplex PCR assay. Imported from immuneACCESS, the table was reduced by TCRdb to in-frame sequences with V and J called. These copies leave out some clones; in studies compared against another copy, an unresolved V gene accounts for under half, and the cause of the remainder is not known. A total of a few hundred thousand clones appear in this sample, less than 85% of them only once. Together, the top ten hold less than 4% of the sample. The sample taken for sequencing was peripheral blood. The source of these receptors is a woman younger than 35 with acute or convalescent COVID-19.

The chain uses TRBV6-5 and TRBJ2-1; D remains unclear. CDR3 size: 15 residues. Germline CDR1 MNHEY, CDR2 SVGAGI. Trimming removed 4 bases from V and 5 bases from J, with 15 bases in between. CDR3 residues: CASSSSARGDNEQFF. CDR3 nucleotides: TGTGCCAGCAGTTCCAGCGCTAGAGGAGACAATGAGCAGTTCTTC.

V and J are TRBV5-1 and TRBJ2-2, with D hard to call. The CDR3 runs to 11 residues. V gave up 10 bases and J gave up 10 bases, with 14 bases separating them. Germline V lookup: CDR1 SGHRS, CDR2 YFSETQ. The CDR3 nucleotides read TGCGCCTCAAAGACGGCGGAGGAGCTGTTTTTT. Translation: CASKTAEELFF.

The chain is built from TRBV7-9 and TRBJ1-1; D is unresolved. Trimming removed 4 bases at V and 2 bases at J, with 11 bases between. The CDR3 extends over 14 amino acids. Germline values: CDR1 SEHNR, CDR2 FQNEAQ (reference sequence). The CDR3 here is CASSWAGFNTEAFF. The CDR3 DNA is TGTGCCAGCAGCTGGGCTGGGTTCAACACTGAAGCTTTCTTT.

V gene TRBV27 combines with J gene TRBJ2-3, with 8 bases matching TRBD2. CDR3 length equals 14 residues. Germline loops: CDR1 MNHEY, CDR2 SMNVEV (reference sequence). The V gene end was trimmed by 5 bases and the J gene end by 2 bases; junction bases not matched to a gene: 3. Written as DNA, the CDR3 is TGTGCCAGCAGTGTACTAGCGGCCACAGATACGCAGTATTTT. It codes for CASSVLAATDTQYF.

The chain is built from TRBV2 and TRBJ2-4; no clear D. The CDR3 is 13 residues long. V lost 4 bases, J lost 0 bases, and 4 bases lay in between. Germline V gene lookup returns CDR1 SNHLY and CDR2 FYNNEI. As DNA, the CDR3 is TGTGCCAGCAGTGGGCTAGCCAAAAACATTCAGTACTTC. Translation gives CASSGLAKNIQYF. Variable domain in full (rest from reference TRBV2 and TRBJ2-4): EPEVTQTPSHQVTQMGQEVILRCVPISNHLYFYWYRQILGQKVEFLVSFYNNEISEKSEIFDDQFSVERPDGSNFTLKIRSTKLEDSAMYFCASSGLAKNIQYFGAGTRLSVL.

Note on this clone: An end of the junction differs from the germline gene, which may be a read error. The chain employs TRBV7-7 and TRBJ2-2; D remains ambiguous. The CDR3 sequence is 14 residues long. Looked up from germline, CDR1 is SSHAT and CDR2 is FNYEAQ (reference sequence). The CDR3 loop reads CASSLAPQTGELFF. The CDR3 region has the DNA TGTGCTAGCAGCTTAGCCCCACAGACCGGGGAGCTGTTTTTT.

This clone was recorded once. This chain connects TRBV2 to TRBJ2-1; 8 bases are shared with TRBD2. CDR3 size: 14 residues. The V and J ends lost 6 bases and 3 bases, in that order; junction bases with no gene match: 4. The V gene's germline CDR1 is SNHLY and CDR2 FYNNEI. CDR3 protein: CASRGTSIYNEQFF. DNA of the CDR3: TGTGCCAGCAGAGGGACTAGTATCTACAATGAGCAGTTCTTC.

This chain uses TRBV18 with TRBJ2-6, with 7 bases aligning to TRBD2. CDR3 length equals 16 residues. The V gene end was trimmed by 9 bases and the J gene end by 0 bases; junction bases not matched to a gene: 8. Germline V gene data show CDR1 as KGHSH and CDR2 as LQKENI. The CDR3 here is CASYREAYSGANVLTF. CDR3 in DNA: TGTGCCAGTTACCGGGAGGCCTACTCTGGGGCCAACGTCCTGACTTTC.

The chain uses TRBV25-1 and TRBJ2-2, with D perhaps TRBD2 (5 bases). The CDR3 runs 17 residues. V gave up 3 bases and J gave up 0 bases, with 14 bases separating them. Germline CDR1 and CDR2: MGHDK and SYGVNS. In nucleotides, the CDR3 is TGTGCCAGCAGTGATTCGGGCGGGTTTACGAACACCGGGGAGCTGTTTTTT. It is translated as CASSDSGGFTNTGELFF.

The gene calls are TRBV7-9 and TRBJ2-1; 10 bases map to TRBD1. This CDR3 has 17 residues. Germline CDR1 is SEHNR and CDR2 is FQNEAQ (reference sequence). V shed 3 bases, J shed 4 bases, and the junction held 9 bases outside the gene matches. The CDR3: CASSFPSPGQGYNEQFF. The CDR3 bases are TGTGCCAGCAGCTTTCCAAGCCCGGGACAGGGGTACAATGAGCAGTTCTTC.

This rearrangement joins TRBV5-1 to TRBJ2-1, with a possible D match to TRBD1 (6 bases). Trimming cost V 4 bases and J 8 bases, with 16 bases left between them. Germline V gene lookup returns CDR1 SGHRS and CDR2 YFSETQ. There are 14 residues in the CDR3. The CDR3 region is CASSRSQGGDEQFF. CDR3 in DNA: TGCGCCAGCAGCCGATCACAGGGTGGCGATGAGCAGTTCTTC. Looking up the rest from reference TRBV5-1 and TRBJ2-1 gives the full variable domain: KAGVTQTPRYLIKTRGQQVTLSCSPISGHRSVSWYQQTPGQGLQFLFEYFSETQRNKGNFPGRFSGRQFSNSRSEMNVSTLELGDSALYLCASSRSQGGDEQFFGPGTRLTVL.

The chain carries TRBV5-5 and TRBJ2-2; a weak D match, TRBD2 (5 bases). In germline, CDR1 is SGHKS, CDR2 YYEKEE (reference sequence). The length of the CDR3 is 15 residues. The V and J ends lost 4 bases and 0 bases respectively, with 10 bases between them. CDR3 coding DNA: TGTGCCAGCAGCCGGACTGCCCCGAACACCGGGGAGCTGTTTTTT. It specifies CASSRTAPNTGELFF.

The CDR3 spells CASTGLAGYNEQFF. The CDR3 region has the DNA TGTGCCAGCACCGGGCTAGCGGGTTACAATGAGCAGTTCTTC. The chain employs TRBV27 and TRBJ2-1; TRBD2 aligns across 8 bases. J gave up 4 bases and V 7 bases, and 6 bases lay outside the gene matches. The CDR3 length is 14 residues. Germline V gene sequence: CDR1 MNHEY, CDR2 SMNVEV (reference sequence).

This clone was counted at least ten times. The DNA of the CDR3 is TGTGCCAGCAGCTTGGCTAGGGGGCTTCGCGTCATGAACACTGAAGCTTTCTTT. This sequence encodes CASSLARGLRVMNTEAFF. V and J are TRBV5-6 and TRBJ1-1, with 7 bases that match TRBD1. CDR1 is SGHDT and CDR2 is YYEEEE in the germline V gene. V gave up 0 bases and J gave up 0 bases; unmatched junction bases: 11. The length of the CDR3 is 18 residues.

The CDR3 nucleotides read TGTGCCTGGAGTATAGCAGGGCTTGAGGACTATGGCTACACCTTC. Translating gives CAWSIAGLEDYGYTF. This rearrangement joins TRBV30 to TRBJ1-2; D possibly corresponds to TRBD1 (5 bases). V lost 2 bases and J 3 bases, leaving 16 bases between the germline ends. Germline V CDR1 and CDR2: GTSNPN, SVGIG (reference sequence). The CDR3 is made up of 15 amino acids.

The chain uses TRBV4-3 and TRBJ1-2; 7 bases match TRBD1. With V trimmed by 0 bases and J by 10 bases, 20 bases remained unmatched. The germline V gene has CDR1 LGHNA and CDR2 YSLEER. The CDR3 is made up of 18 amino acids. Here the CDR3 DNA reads TGCGCCAGCAGCCAAGACCTCATCCGGGACAGAACAATTATGGCCTACACCTTC. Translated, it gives CASSQDLIRDRTIMAYTF.

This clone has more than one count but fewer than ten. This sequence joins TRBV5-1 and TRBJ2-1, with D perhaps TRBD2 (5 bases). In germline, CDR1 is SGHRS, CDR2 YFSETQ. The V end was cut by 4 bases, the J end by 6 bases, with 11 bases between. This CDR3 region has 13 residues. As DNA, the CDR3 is TGCGCCAGCAGCCCGGACTGGGGCAATGAGCAGTTCTTC. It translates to CASSPDWGNEQFF.

CDR3 coding DNA: TGTGCCAGCAGCTACCAAACAGGGGTCTACAATGAGCAGTTCTTC. This gives the protein CASSYQTGVYNEQFF. The chain joins TRBV7-2 to TRBJ2-1, with 7 positions matching TRBD1. The germline V gene has CDR1 SGHTA and CDR2 FQGNSA. J lost 3 bases, V lost 4 bases, and 6 bases had no gene match. The CDR3 loop spans 15 amino acids.

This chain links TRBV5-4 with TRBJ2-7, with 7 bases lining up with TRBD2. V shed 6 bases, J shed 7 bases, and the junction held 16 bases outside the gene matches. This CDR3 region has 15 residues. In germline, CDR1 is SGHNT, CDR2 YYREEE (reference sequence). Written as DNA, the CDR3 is TGTGCCAGCAACCGAGTTAGCGGGTCCATCGGGGAGCAGTACTTC. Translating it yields CASNRVSGSIGEQYF.

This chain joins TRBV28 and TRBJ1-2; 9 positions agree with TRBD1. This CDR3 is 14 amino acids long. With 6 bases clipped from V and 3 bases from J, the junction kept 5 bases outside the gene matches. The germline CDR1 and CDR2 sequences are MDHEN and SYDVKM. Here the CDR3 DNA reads TGTGCCAGCAGCTTACAGGGGGCCTACTATGGCTACACCTTC. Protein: CASSLQGAYYGYTF.

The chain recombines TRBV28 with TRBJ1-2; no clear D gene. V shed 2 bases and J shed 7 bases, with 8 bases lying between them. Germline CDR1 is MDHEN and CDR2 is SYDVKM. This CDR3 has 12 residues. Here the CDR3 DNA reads TGTGCCAGCAGTTTAGGAGGGTTTGGCTACACCTTC. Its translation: CASSLGGFGYTF.

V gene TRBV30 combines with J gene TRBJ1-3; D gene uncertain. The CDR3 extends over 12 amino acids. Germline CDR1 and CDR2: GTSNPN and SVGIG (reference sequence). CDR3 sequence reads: CANGREGNTIYF. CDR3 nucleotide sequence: TGTGCAAATGGGAGAGAAGGAAACACCATATATTTT.

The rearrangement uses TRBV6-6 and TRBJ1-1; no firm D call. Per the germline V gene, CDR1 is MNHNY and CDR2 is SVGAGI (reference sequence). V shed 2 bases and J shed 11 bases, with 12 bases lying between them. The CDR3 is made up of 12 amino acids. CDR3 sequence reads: CASSYTNPGAFF. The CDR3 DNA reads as TGTGCCAGCAGTTACACAAACCCGGGGGCTTTCTTT.

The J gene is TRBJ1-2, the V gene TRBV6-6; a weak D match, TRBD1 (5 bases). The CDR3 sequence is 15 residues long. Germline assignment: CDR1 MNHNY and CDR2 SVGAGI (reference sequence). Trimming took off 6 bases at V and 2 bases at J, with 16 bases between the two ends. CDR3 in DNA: TGTGCCAGCAGAAAGACAGACCCACAAAACTATGGCTACACCTTC. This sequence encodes CASRKTDPQNYGYTF.

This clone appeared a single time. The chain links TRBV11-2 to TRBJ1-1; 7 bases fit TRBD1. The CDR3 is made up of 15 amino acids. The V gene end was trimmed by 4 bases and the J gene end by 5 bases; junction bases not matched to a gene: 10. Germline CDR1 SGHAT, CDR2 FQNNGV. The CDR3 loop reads CASSSRTGIVTEAFF. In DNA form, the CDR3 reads TGTGCCAGCAGCTCCCGGACAGGCATCGTTACTGAAGCTTTCTTT.